Listed below are T cell receptor beta chains from one sample, sequenced in a study of CD8 T cells in ankylosing spondylitis. One entry per CDR3 protein results from TCRdb running MiXCR on the 5' RACE reads. The top ten clones hold approximately 1% of a sample with 300,000 to 400,000 distinct CDR3 sequences, roughly 14% of them seen once. The sequencing input was blood, either unsorted or a sorted T cell fraction (not recorded which). Receptors were obtained from a male donor with ankylosing spondylitis or in good health (not recorded which). CDR3s include the opening cysteine and the closing phenylalanine or tryptophan. D genes are given only for firm matches. Size is omitted from some rows. Given values are once, few, many or a class for expanded clones.

j_call clone_size v_call d_call cdr3_aa cdr3_nt
TRBJ2-1 few TRBV5-1 TRBD2 CASSSLAGGNSSYNEQFF TGCGCCAGCAGCTCACTAGCGGGGGGGAACAGCTCCTACAATGAGCAGTTCTTC
TRBJ1-1 . TRBV6-1 . CASRTGNWNTEAFF TGTGCCAGCAGAACAGGGAATTGGAACACTGAAGCTTTCTTT
TRBJ1-2 few TRBV3-1 . CASSQVDYGYTF TGTGCCAGCAGCCAGGTGGACTATGGCTACACCTTC
TRBJ1-1 few TRBV3-1 . CASSRAGTQNTEAFF TGTGCCAGCAGCCGGGCCGGGACACAGAACACTGAAGCTTTCTTT
TRBJ2-5 . TRBV11-2 . CASSFFPPGFKGSETQYF TGTGCCAGCAGCTTCTTCCCCCCGGGATTCAAAGGGTCGGAGACCCAGTACTTC
TRBJ1-1 many TRBV9 . CASSVSPANTEAFF TGTGCCAGCAGCGTATCGCCCGCTAACACTGAAGCTTTCTTT
TRBJ1-2 . TRBV7-2 TRBD1 CASSLGGTGGRGYTF TGTGCCAGCAGCTTAGGCGGGACAGGGGGCCGGGGCTACACCTTC
TRBJ1-1 . TRBV25-1 . CATVENTEAFF TGTGCCACCGTAGAGAACACTGAAGCTTTCTTT
TRBJ1-1 few TRBV20-1 . CSAKGNTEAFF TGCAGTGCTAAAGGGAACACTGAAGCTTTCTTT
TRBJ2-3 few TRBV5-1 . CASSDLTDTQYF TGCGCCAGCAGCGATCTTACAGATACGCAGTATTTT
TRBJ2-7 many TRBV29-1 TRBD1 CSVEARRTGKPYEQYF TGCAGCGTTGAAGCTAGGAGGACAGGGAAACCCTACGAGCAGTACTTC